Listed below are T cell receptor beta chains from one sample, sequenced in a study of cytomegalovirus exposure and HLA in healthy donors. Using immunoSEQ multiplex PCR, the repertoire was profiled, and TCRdb retains in-frame clones only, with some absent. The sample includes approximately 61,000 clones, 75% to 85% seen only once; the top ten take just over 50%. Sequenced material: PBMCs. The receptors were sampled from a man aged 45-65 years in good health and CMV-seropositive. The conserved cysteine and the conserved F or W are not part of the CDR3 here. Each record gives: J gene, D gene, V gene, CDR3 protein. The D gene is left open where the match is weak.

J: TRBJ2-1
D: NA
V: TRBV18
CDR3: ASSLPVDNEQF

J: TRBJ2-7
D: TRBD1
V: TRBV28
CDR3: ASSFSRQGLRYEQY

J: TRBJ2-5
D: NA
V: TRBV6-5
CDR3: ASRNAGVGIETQY

J: TRBJ2-1
D: NA
V: TRBV27
CDR3: ASSFQYYNEQF

J: TRBJ2-5
D: NA
V: TRBV6-5
CDR3: ASSYRLEGTQY

J: TRBJ2-2
D: NA
V: TRBV7-3
CDR3: ASSSTGGPTGELF

J: TRBJ2-5
D: NA
V: TRBV16
CDR3: ASSQLAVSQETQY

J: TRBJ2-3
D: NA
V: TRBV7-2
CDR3: ASSLGGGRDTQY

J: TRBJ1-6
D: NA
V: TRBV18
CDR3: ASSPDFSNSPLH

J: TRBJ1-2
D: NA
V: TRBV9
CDR3: ASSGSNSLNYGYT

J: TRBJ1-6
D: NA
V: TRBV2
CDR3: ASSGGQTLNSPLH

J: TRBJ2-6
D: NA
V: TRBV19
CDR3: ASSGQRTSDSGANVLT

J: TRBJ2-1
D: TRBD1
V: TRBV27
CDR3: ASSLSDRDLDEQF

J: TRBJ2-7
D: TRBD2
V: TRBV9
CDR3: ASSVAASGRAQNEQY

J: TRBJ2-5
D: TRBD2
V: TRBV27
CDR3: ASSFGGGEGTQY

J: TRBJ2-7
D: TRBD1
V: TRBV2
CDR3: ASKKTGLTYEQY

J: TRBJ2-1
D: TRBD2
V: TRBV10-1
CDR3: ASSPSGPYNEQF

J: TRBJ2-5
D: TRBD2
V: TRBV6-5
CDR3: ASSWLRGSRLETQY

J: TRBJ1-2
D: NA
V: TRBV10-3
CDR3: AISVARGYT